This T cell receptor (beta chain) was profiled in a study of CD4+ T cells in melanoma. The study's findings and limits: Reportedly, melanoma neoantigen-specific CD4+ T cells showed varied differentiation states.

This CDR3 region has 13 residues. Germline CDR1 is MNHNS and CDR2 is SASEGT. The ends lost 8 bases at V and 3 bases at J; junction bases unmatched: 1. Produced via immunoSEQ multiplex PCR; TCRdb's table is partial and in-frame only. The sample yields about 140,000 clones, around 90% seen once. Worth noting for this clone: What it binds is unknown.

This chain joins TRBV6-1 and TRBJ2-5; TRBD2 matches 12 bases. The receptor comes from a human donor with melanoma. The CDR3: CASRLAGEETQYF. CDR3 nucleotide sequence: TGTGCCAGCCGACTAGCGGGGGAAGAGACCCAGTACTTC.